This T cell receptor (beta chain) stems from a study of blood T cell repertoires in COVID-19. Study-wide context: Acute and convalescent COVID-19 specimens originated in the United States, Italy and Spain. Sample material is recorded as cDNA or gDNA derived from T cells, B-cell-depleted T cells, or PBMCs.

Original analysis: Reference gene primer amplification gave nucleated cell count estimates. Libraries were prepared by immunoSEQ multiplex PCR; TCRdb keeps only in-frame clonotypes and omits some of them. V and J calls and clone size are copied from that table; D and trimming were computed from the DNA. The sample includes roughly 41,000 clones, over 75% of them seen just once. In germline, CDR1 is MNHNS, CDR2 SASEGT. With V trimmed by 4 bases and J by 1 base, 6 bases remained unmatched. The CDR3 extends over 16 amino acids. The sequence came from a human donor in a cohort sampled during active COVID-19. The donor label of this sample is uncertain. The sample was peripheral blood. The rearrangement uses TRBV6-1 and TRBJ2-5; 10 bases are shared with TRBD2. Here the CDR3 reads CASSVTQRGGQETQYF. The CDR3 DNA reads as TGTGCCAGCAGTGTGACCCAGCGGGGGGGCCAAGAGACCCAGTACTTC.